This T cell receptor beta chain comes out of a study of technical replicates of blood from several donors. Generated by immunoSEQ multiplex PCR, the TCRdb table keeps only in-frame clones and is missing some. The sample records approximately 99,000 clones, roughly 96% being singletons. This CDR3 has 17 residues. V lost 3 bases and J lost 6; bases outside the gene matches: 15. The germline V gene has CDR1 MGHRA and CDR2 YSYEKL. The V gene is TRBV4-1, the J gene TRBJ1-1, with 8 bases fitting TRBD1. The TCR comes from a human donor in good health. Sequences were obtained from T cells isolated from PBMCs. The CDR3 DNA is TGCGCCAGCAGCCAGGGGGATTGGTACAGGGGGGGCTCTGAAGCTTTCTTT. It yields the protein CASSQGDWYRGGSEAFF.